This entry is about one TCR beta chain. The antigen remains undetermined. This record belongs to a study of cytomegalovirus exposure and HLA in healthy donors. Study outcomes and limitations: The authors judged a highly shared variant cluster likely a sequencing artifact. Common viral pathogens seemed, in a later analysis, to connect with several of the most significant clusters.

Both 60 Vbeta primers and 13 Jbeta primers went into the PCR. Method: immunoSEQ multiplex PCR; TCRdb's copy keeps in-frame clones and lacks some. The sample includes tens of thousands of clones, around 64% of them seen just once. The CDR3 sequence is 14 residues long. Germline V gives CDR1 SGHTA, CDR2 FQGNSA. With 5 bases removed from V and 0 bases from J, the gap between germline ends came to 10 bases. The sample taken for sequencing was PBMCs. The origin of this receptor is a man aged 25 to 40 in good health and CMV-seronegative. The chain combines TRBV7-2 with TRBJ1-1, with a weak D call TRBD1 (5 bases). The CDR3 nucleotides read TGTGCCAGCAGCCCACAGGTCATGAACACTGAAGCTTTCTTT. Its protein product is CASSPQVMNTEAFF.